This entry lists 6 T cell receptor beta chains sequenced from one sample in a study of vaccination and CD4 T cells after COVID-19. TCRdb analysed the PCR reads with MiXCR anew, one entry per CDR3 protein. Altogether about 21,000 distinct CDR3 sequences are present, 50% to 70% being singletons, with the ten largest covering 0.8% to 1%. The sample here was CD4+ T cells from blood, taken before SARS-CoV-2 vaccination. The receptors derive from a human donor who had recovered from COVID-19.

This chain joins TRBV20-1 and TRBJ2-5; TRBD1 or TRBD2 may be the D gene (7 bases each). Trimming removed 6 bases at V and 2 bases at J, with 19 bases between. This CDR3 region has 15 residues. CDR1 is DFQATT, CDR2 SNEGSKA, per germline (reference sequence). The CDR3 DNA reads as TGCAGTGCCCCAGGGAGACAGGGAGGGCAAGAGACCCAGTACTTC. Translation gives CSAPGRQGGQETQYF.

A few counts support this clonotype. The chain carries TRBV20-1 and TRBJ1-2, with 10 bases aligning to TRBD1. Losses at the gene ends were 2 bases for V and 4 bases for J; bases not matched to a gene: 7. The CDR3 has 15 amino acids. Germline CDR1 DFQATT, CDR2 SNEGSKA (reference sequence). CDR3 bases: TGCAGTGCTAGACGTAGACAGGGGGCCCGCTATGGCTACACCTTC. Its protein is CSARRRQGARYGYTF.

The table lists this clonotype with a few counts. The chain uses TRBV10-3 and TRBJ1-2, with D unresolved. Germline loops: CDR1 ENHRY, CDR2 SYGVKD. V was trimmed by 3 bases and J by 5 bases, leaving 10 bases between them. The CDR3 runs 13 residues. The CDR3 region has the DNA TGTGCCATCAGTGAACAGACAAATTATGGCTACACCTTC. As protein: CAISEQTNYGYTF.

V usage is TRBV7-9 and J usage is TRBJ2-3, with D possibly matching TRBD2 (6 bases). The CDR3 is made up of 15 amino acids. Looked up from germline, CDR1 is SEHNR and CDR2 is FQNEAQ (reference sequence). The V gene lost 4 bases and the J gene lost 3 bases, with 14 bases spanning the gap. The DNA for the CDR3 is TGTGCCAGCAGCTACGGGACTGGAGAAACAGATACGCAGTATTTT. It encodes CASSYGTGETDTQYF.

The rearrangement uses TRBV2 and TRBJ2-1; 11 nucleotides align to TRBD2. Germline CDR1 and CDR2: SNHLY and FYNNEI. This CDR3 is built from 15 residues. Trimming at V came to 3 bases and at J to 4 bases, leaving 2 bases not matched to a gene. In nucleotides, the CDR3 is TGTGCCAGCAGTGACCTAGCGGGAGGTTACAATGAGCAGTTCTTC. Amino acids: CASSDLAGGYNEQFF.

The gene calls are TRBV20-1 and TRBJ2-3; D may correspond to TRBD1 or TRBD2 (5 bases each). This CDR3 comprises 13 residues. Germline CDR1 and CDR2: DFQATT and SNEGSKA (reference sequence). V was pared by 5 bases and J by 1 base, with 10 bases between. The CDR3: CSAPRGGTDTQYF. The CDR3 DNA reads as TGCAGTGCTCCCCGGGGCGGCACAGATACGCAGTATTTT.